Here is one T cell receptor (beta chain) with its context. The sample originates from a study of blood T cell repertoires in COVID-19. Seattle's cohort entered during active infection and was followed longitudinally. Sequencing was performed with immunoSEQ multiplex PCR; in TCRdb, only in-frame clones are kept and a portion is missing. The data show more than 80,000 clones, over 75% seen once. Germline-derived CDR1 and CDR2 are SGHRS and YFSETQ. The CDR3 loop spans 13 amino acids. The V and J ends lost 4 bases and 5 bases respectively, with 10 bases between them. The sequenced sample consisted of peripheral blood. This TCR derives from a woman of 80 years or more with COVID-19, enrolled during active disease. The chain carries TRBV5-1 and TRBJ2-1, with D maybe TRBD1 (5 bases). The CDR3 region is CASSADNNNEQFF. As DNA, the CDR3 is TGCGCCAGCAGCGCGGACAACAACAATGAGCAGTTCTTC.